The next 24 T cell receptor beta chains were all read from a single sample in a study of T cells in tumors after PD-1 blockade. Using immunoSEQ multiplex PCR, the repertoire was profiled, and TCRdb retains in-frame clones only, with some absent. The sample lists some 4,800 clones, around 60% occurring once. This specimen consisted of tumor tissue, obtained after anti-PD-1 treatment. These TCRs come from a human donor with basal cell carcinoma.

This rearrangement joins TRBV19 to TRBJ2-7; D is perhaps TRBD1 (6 bases). Germline V lookup: CDR1 LNHDA, CDR2 SQIVND (reference sequence). CDR3 length: 13 amino acids. V lost 5 bases, J lost 4 bases, and 12 bases lay in between. The CDR3 reads CASSRDRKYEQYF. As DNA, the CDR3 is TGTGCCAGTAGTCGCGACAGGAAATACGAGCAGTACTTC.

The rearrangement uses TRBV7-9 and TRBJ2-3; D unclear. V was trimmed by 0 bases and J by 5 bases, leaving 15 bases between them. The CDR3 runs 16 residues. Germline assignment: CDR1 SEHNR and CDR2 FQNEAQ (reference sequence). Here the CDR3 reads CASSLAAGLVGDTQYF. The CDR3 nucleotides are TGTGCCAGCAGCTTAGCGGCCGGGCTGGTGGGAGATACGCAGTATTTT.

The rearrangement uses TRBV6-4 and TRBJ2-5; D call uncertain. Trimming removed 0 bases at V and 5 bases at J, with 4 bases between. Germline CDR1 MRHNA, CDR2 SNTAGT. The CDR3 runs 12 residues. The CDR3 loop is CASSDSAETQYF. DNA for the CDR3: TGTGCCAGCAGTGACTCAGCGGAGACCCAGTACTTC.

The chain is built from TRBV4-1 and TRBJ1-5; a weak D match, TRBD1 (5 bases). Germline values: CDR1 MGHRA, CDR2 YSYEKL. The CDR3 loop spans 14 amino acids. Trimming removed 4 bases at V and 4 bases at J, with 11 bases between. The CDR3 reads CASSRDESNQPQHF. DNA for the CDR3: TGCGCCAGCAGCCGGGACGAAAGTAATCAGCCCCAGCATTTT.

The CDR3 protein is CASSYSGQPFYGYTF. CDR3 in DNA: TGTGCCAGCAGTTACTCCGGACAGCCCTTCTATGGCTACACCTTC. The V gene is TRBV6-2 or TRBV6-3, the J gene TRBJ1-2; a weak D match, TRBD1 (6 bases). The CDR3 is made up of 15 amino acids. Germline values: CDR1 MNHEY, CDR2 SVGEGT. V was trimmed by 0 bases and J by 4 bases, leaving 12 bases between them.

V usage is TRBV5-4 and J usage is TRBJ1-1; D remains ambiguous. Looked up from germline, CDR1 is SGHNT and CDR2 is YYREEE (reference sequence). The CDR3 loop spans 14 amino acids. The ends were cut back, 3 bases at V and 6 bases at J, with 15 bases in the middle. In nucleotides, the CDR3 is TGTGCCAGCAGCTCGGGAGGCCGGGGAGCTGAAGCTTTCTTT. Translating it yields CASSSGGRGAEAFF.

A single count supports this clone. The V gene is TRBV5-6, the J gene TRBJ1-6, with TRBD1 matching over 10 bases. The CDR3 consists of 14 residues. The ends lost 3 bases at V and 10 bases at J; junction bases unmatched: 4. CDR1 is SGHDT, CDR2 YYEEEE, per germline. The CDR3 nucleotides read TGTGCCAGCAGCTCCGGGACAGGGGCCTCACCCCTCCACTTT. It yields the protein CASSSGTGASPLHF.

This clone appeared once. The rearrangement joins TRBV5-1 to TRBJ1-1; D uncertain. The V end lost 4 bases, the J end lost 6 bases, and 19 bases lay between the germline ends. The germline V gene encodes CDR1 SGHRS and CDR2 YFSETQ. The CDR3 runs to 15 residues. CDR3 sequence (DNA): TGCGCCAGCAGCACCGAACAGAGTTCGATGGCTGAAGCTTTCTTT. Its protein is CASSTEQSSMAEAFF.

Only a few counts were recorded for this clone. This chain links TRBV5-6 with TRBJ1-1; D is unresolved. Trimming removed 0 bases at V and 3 bases at J, with 6 bases between. Germline lookup yields CDR1 SGHDT and CDR2 YYEEEE. This CDR3 spans 13 amino acids. The CDR3 region has the DNA TGTGCCAGCAGCTTGGAGGTCTACACTGAAGCTTTCTTT. It is translated as CASSLEVYTEAFF.

The chain is built from TRBV7-3 and TRBJ2-2, with a tentative D call TRBD2 (5 bases). This CDR3 is 14 amino acids long. Trimming shortened V by 8 bases and J by 3 bases, and 13 bases separated the two germline ends. Germline V gene data show CDR1 as SGHTA and CDR2 as FQGTGA. The CDR3 DNA sequence: TGTGCCAGCCAAACTAGTCGTGACACCGGGGAGCTGTTTTTT. It encodes CASQTSRDTGELFF.

The chain employs TRBV30 and TRBJ2-7, with 7 bases matching TRBD2. The CDR3 loop spans 13 amino acids. The germline CDR1 and CDR2 sequences are GTSNPN and SVGIG (reference sequence). V was pared by 2 bases and J by 2 bases, with 3 bases of the junction left unmatched. CDR3: CAWSPGLTYEQYF. The DNA for the CDR3 is TGTGCCTGGAGTCCGGGACTAACCTACGAGCAGTACTTC.

The rearrangement joins TRBV2 to TRBJ2-1; D remains ambiguous. Per the germline V gene, CDR1 is SNHLY and CDR2 is FYNNEI. V lost 9 bases and J 5 bases, leaving 5 bases between the germline ends. This CDR3 spans 10 amino acids. Written as DNA, the CDR3 is TGTGCCAGTGGGGACAATGAGCAGTTCTTC. Its translation: CASGDNEQFF.

V is TRBV5-5 and J is TRBJ2-5; weak D call: TRBD1 (6 bases). The CDR3 covers 16 residues. Germline CDR1 SGHKS, CDR2 YYEKEE (reference sequence). Trimming took 2 bases from V and 1 from J, leaving 15 bases between them. CDR3 residues: CASSLLTDSLQETQYF. CDR3 DNA: TGTGCCAGCAGCTTACTTACGGACAGCCTCCAAGAGACCCAGTACTTC.

This sequence joins TRBV5-1 and TRBJ1-2; D might be TRBD1 (6 bases). Trimming left V 4 bases short and J 2 bases short, with 15 bases between. There are 15 residues in the CDR3. Germline CDR1 and CDR2: SGHRS and YFSETQ. This chain's CDR3 is CASSPWGAGNYGYTF. The CDR3 DNA sequence: TGCGCCAGCAGCCCATGGGGGGCGGGGAACTATGGCTACACCTTC.

This clone qualifies as large (0.1 to 1%). The genes are TRBV4-2 and TRBJ2-7; 11 bases fit TRBD2. V gave up 4 bases and J gave up 3 bases; unmatched junction bases: 2. CDR3 length: 14 residues. Germline CDR1 LGHNA, CDR2 YNFKEQ. CDR3 protein: CASSPGTSGYEQYF. The CDR3 DNA reads as TGTGCCAGCAGCCCGGGGACTAGCGGCTACGAGCAGTACTTC.

This chain links TRBV7-2 with TRBJ1-2; no definite D call. V lost 1 base to trimming and J lost 4 bases, with 7 bases between them. Germline V gene sequence: CDR1 SGHTA, CDR2 FQGNSA. The CDR3 length is 13 residues. Here the CDR3 DNA reads TGTGCCAGCAGCTTAGGAGGGTCCTATGGCTACACCTTC. Amino acid sequence: CASSLGGSYGYTF.

The rearrangement links TRBV20-1 to TRBJ1-1; D is possibly TRBD1 (5 bases). The germline V and J ends were trimmed by 2 bases and 5 bases, with 6 bases remaining between them. This CDR3 region has 11 residues. The V gene's germline CDR1 is DFQATT and CDR2 SNEGSKA (reference sequence). The CDR3 sequence: CSARSGTEAFF. In DNA, the CDR3 is TGCAGTGCTAGATCAGGGACTGAAGCTTTCTTT.

The chain is built from TRBV9 and TRBJ2-1; 12 bases are shared with TRBD2. This CDR3 contains 16 residues. The V gene's germline CDR1 is SGDLS and CDR2 YYNGEE. J gave up 7 bases and V 0 bases, and 5 bases lay outside the gene matches. CDR3 residues: CASSVGLAGVSNEQFF. CDR3 nucleotides: TGTGCCAGCAGCGTAGGACTAGCGGGAGTATCGAATGAGCAGTTCTTC.

This chain links TRBV6-1 with TRBJ2-3; 11 bases align to TRBD2. V was clipped by 3 bases and J by 0 bases; unmatched bases: 8. Germline V CDR1 and CDR2: MNHNS, SASEGT. The CDR3 runs 18 residues. The CDR3 nucleotides read TGTGCCAGCAGTGAGTACGCGACTAGCGGGATTAGCACAGATACGCAGTATTTT. Its translation: CASSEYATSGISTDTQYF.

The V gene is TRBV19, the J gene TRBJ2-1; D tentatively fits TRBD1 or TRBD2 (6 bases each). The CDR3 sequence is 15 residues long. Trimming took 1 base from V and 7 from J, leaving 14 bases between them. Germline-derived CDR1 and CDR2 are LNHDA and SQIVND (reference sequence). The CDR3 nucleotides read TGTGCCAGTAGTATAGCCAGGAGGGGGAAGAATGAGCAGTTCTTC. This sequence encodes CASSIARRGKNEQFF.

This clone was picked up a small number of times. The V gene is TRBV9, the J gene TRBJ2-5; the match to TRBD2 covers 7 bases. The J segment lost 5 bases and the V segment lost 0 bases, leaving 7 bases of the junction unmatched. In germline, CDR1 is SGDLS, CDR2 YYNGEE. The CDR3 has 15 amino acids. CDR3 in amino acids: CASSVGAGRGETQYF. CDR3 nucleotide sequence: TGTGCCAGCAGCGTAGGAGCGGGGCGTGGGGAGACCCAGTACTTC. The whole variable domain, filled in from reference TRBV9 and TRBJ2-5, reads DSGVTQTPKHLITATGQRVTLRCSPRSGDLSVYWYQQSLDQGLQFLIQYYNGEERAKGNILERFSAQQFPDLHSELNLSSLELGDSALYFCASSVGAGRGETQYFGPGTRLLVL.

The V call is TRBV24-1, the J call TRBJ2-1; 7 bases match TRBD2. The CDR3 consists of 15 residues. Unmatched junction bases numbered 11, after V lost 6 bases and J lost 7 bases. Germline V gives CDR1 KGHDR, CDR2 SFDVKD. In nucleotides, the CDR3 is TGTGCCACCAGTCCCCATGGGACTACCACAAATGAGCAGTTCTTC. It is translated as CATSPHGTTTNEQFF.

The V gene is TRBV2, the J gene TRBJ1-1; no reliable D call. Deletions cut 7 bases from V and 5 bases from J, with 8 bases between. CDR1 and CDR2 from the germline V gene are SNHLY and FYNNEI. The CDR3 is 11 residues long. The CDR3: CASTEYTEAFF. The CDR3 bases are TGTGCCAGCACAGAATATACTGAAGCTTTCTTT.

This chain connects TRBV28 to TRBJ1-5; 9 bases align to TRBD1. CDR3 length: 16 residues. Germline values: CDR1 MDHEN, CDR2 SYDVKM. J lost 0 bases, V lost 5 bases, and 5 bases had no gene match. CDR3 DNA sequence: TGTGCCAGCAGTGCCGGGACAGGGTATAGCAATCAGCCCCAGCATTTT. It is translated as CASSAGTGYSNQPQHF.